The source of this TCR beta chain is a study of CD8+ T cells in alopecia areata. About the study: In an open-label trial, patients got 5 to 10 mg tofacitinib twice daily.

Study conclusions and caveats: Lesional scalp exceeded normal scalp in clonality, especially in alopecia totalis/universalis.

The treatment denotes: oral pan-JAK inhibitor, 5-10 mg twice daily. Following RNA extraction, reverse transcription yielded cDNA that acted as the sequencing template. Here immunoSEQ multiplex PCR was the method, and the copy in TCRdb shows in-frame clones only, minus some. Among around 180,000 clones listed, around three fifths were seen once. This clone was counted between two and nine times. The antigen remains unidentified. The CDR3 is 15 residues long. The V segment lost 3 bases and the J segment 10 bases; nucleotides outside the gene matches: 14. From germline, CDR1 is SGDLS and CDR2 YYNGEE. The sequenced sample was CD4+ T cells sorted from blood, obtained at week 24, from a patient treated with tofacitinib. The rearrangement joins TRBV9 to TRBJ2-5; 8 nucleotides line up with TRBD2. The receptor's source is a human donor with alopecia areata. CDR3 in amino acids: CASSGSGGPREVQYF. For the CDR3, the DNA is TGTGCCAGCAGCGGAAGCGGGGGCCCACGGGAGGTCCAGTACTTC.